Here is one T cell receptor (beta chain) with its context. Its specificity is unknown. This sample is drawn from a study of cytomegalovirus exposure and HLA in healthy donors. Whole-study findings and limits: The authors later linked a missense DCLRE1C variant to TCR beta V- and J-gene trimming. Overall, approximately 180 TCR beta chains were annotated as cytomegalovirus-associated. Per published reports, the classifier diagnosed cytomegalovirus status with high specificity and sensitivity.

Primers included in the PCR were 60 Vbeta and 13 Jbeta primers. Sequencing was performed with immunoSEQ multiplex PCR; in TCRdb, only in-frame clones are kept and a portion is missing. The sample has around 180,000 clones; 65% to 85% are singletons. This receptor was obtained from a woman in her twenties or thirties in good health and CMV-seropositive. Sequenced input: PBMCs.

Written as DNA, the CDR3 is TGTGCCTACACAGGACGCCCTGGGGAGCTGTTTTTT. This gives the protein CAYTGRPGELFF. The chain joins TRBV2 to TRBJ2-2; a possible D gene is TRBD1 (5 bases). This CDR3 comprises 12 residues. V lost 11 bases and J 8 bases, leaving 15 bases between the germline ends. CDR1 and CDR2 (germline): SNHLY, FYNNEI.